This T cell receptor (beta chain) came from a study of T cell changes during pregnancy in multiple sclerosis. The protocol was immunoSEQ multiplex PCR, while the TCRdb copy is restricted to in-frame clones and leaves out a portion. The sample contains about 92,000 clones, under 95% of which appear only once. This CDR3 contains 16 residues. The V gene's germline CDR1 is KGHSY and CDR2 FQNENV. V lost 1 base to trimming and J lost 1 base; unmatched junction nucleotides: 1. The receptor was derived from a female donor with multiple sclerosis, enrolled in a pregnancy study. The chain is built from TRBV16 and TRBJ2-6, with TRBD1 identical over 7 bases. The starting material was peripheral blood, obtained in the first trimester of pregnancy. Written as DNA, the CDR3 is TGTGCCAGCAGCCAATACAGGGGATCTGGGGCCAACGTCCTGACTTTC. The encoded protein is CASSQYRGSGANVLTF.